Below, one TCR beta chain is given with its context. This clonotype occurred many times. Its cognate antigen has yet to be identified. The input lacks base qualities; no much larger clone sits a single base away. The record originates from a study of T-cell reconstitution after alpha-beta-depleted transplantation in children (TCRdb year 2016). A note on the overall study: Using TCR repertoire profiling, the study quantitatively followed how T-cell immune reconstitution unfolded in children after TCRalphabeta/CD19-depleted allogeneic hematopoietic cell transplantation. What the authors observed across the whole study: In some patients, high TCRbeta diversity at day 60 was attributed to recipient T cells and intrathymic progenitors that had survived conditioning. Apparently early alphabetaT-cell count recovery about two months after transplant reportedly relied on only several hundred rapidly expanded clones derived from non-depleted graft cells. Over subsequent months, a decline in hyperexpanded clone frequencies was noted, and after one year, T-cell counts and TCRbeta diversity were mostly ascribed to newly produced T cells.

Sample treatment or condition, as interpreted from the label and publication: allogeneic hematopoietic cell transplantation with graft depleted of TCRalphabeta T cells and CD19 B cells. The children who served as transplant recipients had been given grafts of TCRalphabeta/CD19-depleted allogeneic hematopoietic cells. The germline V gene specifies MNHEY as CDR1 and SVGAGI as CDR2. Trimming costs V 0 bases and J 3 bases, and their ends lie 17 bases apart. The CDR3, cysteine through phenylalanine, is 17 amino acids long. Solely the CDR3 DNA is kept, with 51 bases framed from the first base. Library preparation employed PCR. Sequencing instrument: Illumina HiSeq 2500. Molecular barcoding was employed in the preparation of TCR libraries, with unique molecular identifiers being used to normalize TCRbeta repertoire quantification. TCRdb reanalyzed the raw reads on its own, using fastp at Q25 for trimming and MiXCR for clone calling, and kept in-frame beta chains. CDR3 protein sequences are deduplicated, and each keeps its most common genes and DNA. This sample comprises around 250,000 distinct CDR3 sequences, roughly 8% of them detected only once. 6.3% of the sample belongs to the ten largest clones.

Sequencing was performed on PBMCs, mostly from graft donor cells, taken 180 days after TCRalphabeta/CD19-depleted stem cell transplant. This TCR came from a male patient younger than 18 who had a stem cell transplant for acute lymphoblastic leukemia, so the T cells may come from the graft donor. This sequence uses TRBV6-5 and TRBJ2-5, with the identity of the D gene unclear. The nucleotides are TGTGCCAGCAGTTACTCCATAGGGCAGGCTGATAAAGAGACCCAGTACTTC. It is translated as CASSYSIGQADKETQYF.